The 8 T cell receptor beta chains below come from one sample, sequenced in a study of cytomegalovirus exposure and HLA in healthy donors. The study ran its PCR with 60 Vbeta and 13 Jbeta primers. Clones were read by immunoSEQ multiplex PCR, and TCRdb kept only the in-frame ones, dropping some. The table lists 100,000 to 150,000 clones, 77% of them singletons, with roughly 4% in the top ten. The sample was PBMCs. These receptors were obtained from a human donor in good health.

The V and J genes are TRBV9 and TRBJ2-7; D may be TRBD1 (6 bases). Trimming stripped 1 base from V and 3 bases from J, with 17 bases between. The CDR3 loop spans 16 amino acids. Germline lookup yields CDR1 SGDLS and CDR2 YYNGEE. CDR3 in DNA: TGTGCCAGCAGCGTAAACCCCAGGGGCGATATCTACGAGCAGTACTTC. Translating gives CASSVNPRGDIYEQYF.

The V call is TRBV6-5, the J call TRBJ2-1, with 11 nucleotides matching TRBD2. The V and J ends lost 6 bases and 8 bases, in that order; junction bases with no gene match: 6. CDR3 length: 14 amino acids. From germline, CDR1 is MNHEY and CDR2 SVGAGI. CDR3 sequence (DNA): TGTGCCAGCAGAGCTAGCGGGAGGAACGATGAGCAGTTCTTC. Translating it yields CASRASGRNDEQFF.

CDR3 DNA: TGTGCCAGCAGTTTGGTCAGGAAGGTCGGGGAGCTGTTTTTT. Translating it yields CASSLVRKVGELFF. V usage is TRBV27 and J usage is TRBJ2-2; D unresolved. V lost 3 bases to trimming and J lost 7 bases, with 12 bases between them. The germline CDR1 and CDR2 sequences are MNHEY and SMNVEV (reference sequence). The CDR3 runs 14 residues.

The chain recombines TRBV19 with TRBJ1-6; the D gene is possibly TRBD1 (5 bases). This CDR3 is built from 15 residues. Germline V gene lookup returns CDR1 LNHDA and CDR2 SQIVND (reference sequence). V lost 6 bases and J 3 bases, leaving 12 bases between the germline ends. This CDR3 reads CASRAGLNYNSPLHF. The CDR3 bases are TGTGCCAGTAGGGCGGGACTTAACTATAATTCACCCCTCCACTTT.

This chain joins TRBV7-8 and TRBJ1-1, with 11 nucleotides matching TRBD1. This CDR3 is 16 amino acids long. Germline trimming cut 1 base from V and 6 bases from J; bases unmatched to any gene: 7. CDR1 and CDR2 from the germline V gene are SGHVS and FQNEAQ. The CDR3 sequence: CASSLGTGQGASEAFF. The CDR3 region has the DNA TGTGCCAGCAGCTTAGGTACAGGACAGGGGGCTTCTGAAGCTTTCTTT.

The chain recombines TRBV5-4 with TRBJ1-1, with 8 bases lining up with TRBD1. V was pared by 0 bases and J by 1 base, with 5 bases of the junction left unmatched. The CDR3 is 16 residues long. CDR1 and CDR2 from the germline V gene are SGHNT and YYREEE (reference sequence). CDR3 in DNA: TGTGCCAGCAGCTTGGGGCCACAGGGGGGGAACACTGAAGCTTTCTTT. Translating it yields CASSLGPQGGNTEAFF.

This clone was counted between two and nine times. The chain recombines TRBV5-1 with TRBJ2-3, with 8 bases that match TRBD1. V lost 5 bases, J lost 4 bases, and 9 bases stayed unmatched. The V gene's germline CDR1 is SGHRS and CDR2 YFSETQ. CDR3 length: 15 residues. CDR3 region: CASSRVQGAPDTQYF. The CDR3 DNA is TGCGCCAGCAGTCGCGTTCAGGGGGCCCCAGATACGCAGTATTTT.

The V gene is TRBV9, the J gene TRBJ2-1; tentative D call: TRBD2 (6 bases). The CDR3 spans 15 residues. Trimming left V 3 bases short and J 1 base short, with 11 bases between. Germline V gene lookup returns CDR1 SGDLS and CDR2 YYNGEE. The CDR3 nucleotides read TGTGCCAGCAGCGGCGGGGCAGCGTCCTACAATGAGCAGTTCTTC. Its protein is CASSGGAASYNEQFF.